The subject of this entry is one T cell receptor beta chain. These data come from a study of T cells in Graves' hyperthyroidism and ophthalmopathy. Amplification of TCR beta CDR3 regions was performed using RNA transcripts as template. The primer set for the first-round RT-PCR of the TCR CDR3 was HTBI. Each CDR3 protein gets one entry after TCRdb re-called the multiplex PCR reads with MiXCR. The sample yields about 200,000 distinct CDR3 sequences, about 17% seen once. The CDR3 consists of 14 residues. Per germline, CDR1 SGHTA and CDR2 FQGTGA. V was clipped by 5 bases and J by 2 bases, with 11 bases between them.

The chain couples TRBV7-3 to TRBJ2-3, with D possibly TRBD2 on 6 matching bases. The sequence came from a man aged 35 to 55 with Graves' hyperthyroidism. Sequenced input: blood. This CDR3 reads CASSGRGHTDTQYF. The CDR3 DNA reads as TGTGCCAGCAGCGGGCGGGGCCACACAGATACGCAGTATTTT.